This entry lists 7 T cell receptor beta chains sequenced from one sample in a study of blood T cells in healthy people across ages. It was with a sample-barcoded 5' primer and a J-beta primer mix that a second PCR of roughly 6 to 12 cycles was run. TCRdb analysed the 5' RACE reads with MiXCR anew, one entry per CDR3 protein. The sample lists over 1,500,000 distinct CDR3 sequences, about 50% occurring once. The sequenced sample consisted of blood. The receptors come from a woman in her thirties or forties in good health.

The chain links TRBV12-3 or TRBV12-4 to TRBJ1-6, with 7 nucleotides matching TRBD1. V dropped 6 bases and J dropped 9; count of bases not matched to a gene: 8. The CDR3 consists of 14 residues. CDR3 sequence (DNA): TGTGCCAGCAGCTCACAGGGGTTACGTTCACCCCTCCACTTT. Its translation is CASSSQGLRSPLHF.

This clonotype has only a few counts. V gene TRBV2 combines with J gene TRBJ2-4; no reliable D call. Germline V CDR1 and CDR2: SNHLY, FYNNEI. The CDR3 covers 12 residues. V lost 3 bases to trimming and J lost 5 bases, with 5 bases between them. CDR3 in DNA: TGTGCCAGCAGTGAGTTAGAAAACATTCAGTACTTC. Its protein is CASSELENIQYF.

The chain recombines TRBV7-2 with TRBJ2-7, with D uncertain. V shed 5 bases and J shed 7 bases, with 24 bases lying between them. The CDR3 sequence is 16 residues long. The germline V gene has CDR1 SGHTA and CDR2 FQGNSA. DNA for the CDR3: TGTGCCAGCAGCGCCCTCCGGGCCCACGCAAACAATGAGCAGTACTTC. Protein sequence: CASSALRAHANNEQYF.

The chain carries TRBV20-1 and TRBJ2-2; D call uncertain. The CDR3 length is 14 residues. Trimming shortened V by 6 bases and J by 1 base, and 12 bases separated the two germline ends. Germline values: CDR1 DFQATT, CDR2 SNEGSKA (reference sequence). CDR3 sequence reads: CSASFGRNTGELFF. The CDR3 DNA reads as TGCAGTGCCTCATTCGGACGGAACACCGGGGAGCTGTTTTTT.

This rearrangement joins TRBV4-3 to TRBJ2-5; 7 bases are a match to TRBD1. The CDR3 has 15 amino acids. V shed 0 bases and J 4 bases; nucleotides not matched to a gene: 5. In germline, CDR1 is LGHNA, CDR2 YSLEER. The CDR3 DNA is TGCGCCAGCAGCCAAGATTTGACAGGGATAGAGACCCAGTACTTC. This sequence encodes CASSQDLTGIETQYF.

This clonotype was recorded once. Relative to the germline gene, one junction end is altered; a read error may explain this. The V and J genes are TRBV12-3 or TRBV12-4 and TRBJ2-3; 10 bases are a match to TRBD2. The CDR3 covers 14 residues. The CDR3 sequence is CASRLAGGGNTQYF. The CDR3 coding sequence is TGTGCCAGCAGATTAGCGGGGGGAGGGAATACGCAGTATTTT.

The rearrangement links TRBV5-1 to TRBJ1-1; possible D gene TRBD1, 5 bases. There are 14 residues in the CDR3. V lost 7 bases, J lost 8 bases, and 21 bases lay in between. The germline V gene has CDR1 SGHRS and CDR2 YFSETQ. The CDR3 is CASRIDSSSLEAFF. The CDR3 bases are TGCGCCAGCCGCATAGACAGCTCATCACTGGAAGCTTTCTTT.